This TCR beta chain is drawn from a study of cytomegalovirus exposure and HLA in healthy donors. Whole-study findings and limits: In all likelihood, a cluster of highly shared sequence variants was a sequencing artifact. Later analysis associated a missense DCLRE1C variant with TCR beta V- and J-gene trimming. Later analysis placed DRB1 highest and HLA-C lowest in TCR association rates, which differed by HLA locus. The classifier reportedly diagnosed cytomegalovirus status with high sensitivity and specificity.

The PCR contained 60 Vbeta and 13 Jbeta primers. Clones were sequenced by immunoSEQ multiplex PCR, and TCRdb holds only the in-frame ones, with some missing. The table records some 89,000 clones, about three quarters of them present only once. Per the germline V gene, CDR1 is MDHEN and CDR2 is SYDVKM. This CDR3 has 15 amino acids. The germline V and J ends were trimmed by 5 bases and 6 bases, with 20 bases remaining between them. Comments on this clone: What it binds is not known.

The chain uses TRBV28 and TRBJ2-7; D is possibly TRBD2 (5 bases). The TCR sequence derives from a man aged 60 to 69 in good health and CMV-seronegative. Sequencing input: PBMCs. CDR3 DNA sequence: TGTGCCAGCAGTCCCCCCGCGCGGGTCGTCCCCGAGCAGTACTTC. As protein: CASSPPARVVPEQYF.